These 9 T cell receptor beta chains were all obtained from the same sample, sequenced in a study of T-cell memory formation after mild COVID-19. TCRdb reprocessed the 5' RACE reads with MiXCR, giving one entry per CDR3 protein. Among about 290,000 distinct CDR3 sequences, about a sixth were seen once, and the ten largest hold roughly 23%. The specimen sequenced was PBMCs or a T cell subset sorted from them (not recorded which). These receptor sequences come from a man between 18 and 29 years old who had mild COVID-19 (a few samples of this study predate the infection). Cell type and time point are not known.

This clonotype was recorded a few times. The chain couples TRBV5-1 to TRBJ2-2; 12 bases are shared with TRBD1. V was pared by 4 bases and J by 7 bases, with 8 bases of the junction left unmatched. From germline, CDR1 is SGHRS and CDR2 YFSETQ. This CDR3 is 16 amino acids long. The CDR3 nucleotides are TGCGCCAGCAGCCCCGGGACAGGGGGCCTGAGCGGGGAGCTGTTTTTT. Translated: CASSPGTGGLSGELFF.

CDR3 sequence (DNA): TGTGCCAGTAGTAATGGAGGGTATGAGCAGTTCTTC. Translation: CASSNGGYEQFF. The chain combines TRBV19 with TRBJ2-1; TRBD2 might be the D (6 bases). CDR3 length: 12 amino acids. Between the trimmed V and J ends, which lost 4 bases and 8 bases, there was a span of 9 bases. Germline V gives CDR1 LNHDA, CDR2 SQIVND (reference sequence).

About this clonotype itself: At one boundary the junction diverges from the germline segment, which might be a read error. The chain combines TRBV5-5 with TRBJ2-3; 8 nucleotides agree with TRBD1. Germline values: CDR1 SGHKS, CDR2 YYEKEE (reference sequence). The CDR3 is 9 amino acids. The CDR3 spells CASSVQGDF. The CDR3 DNA sequence: TGTGCCAGCAGCGTACAGGGGGATTTT.

This chain connects TRBV30 to TRBJ2-7, with a possible D match to TRBD2 (7 bases). V gave up 5 bases and J gave up 2 bases, with 19 bases separating them. Germline CDR1 reads GTSNPN; CDR2 reads SVGIG (reference sequence). CDR3 length equals 15 residues. The CDR3 sequence: CAWSRISGTPYEQYF. In DNA form, the CDR3 reads TGTGCCTGGTCCCGGATCAGCGGGACACCCTACGAGCAGTACTTC.

The chain combines TRBV6-5 with TRBJ2-3; no clear D gene. CDR1 and CDR2 (germline): MNHEY, SVGAGI. V was shortened by 4 bases and J by 2 bases, with 7 bases between the two germline ends. This CDR3 is built from 13 residues. The CDR3 loop is CASSLTHTDTQYF. The CDR3 region has the DNA TGTGCCAGCAGTTTAACTCACACAGATACGCAGTATTTT.

This clonotype was counted at least ten times. This chain links TRBV7-2 with TRBJ2-5, with 7 bases aligning to TRBD2. CDR3 length equals 13 residues. V was clipped by 5 bases and J by 2 bases; unmatched bases: 2. The germline V gene has CDR1 SGHTA and CDR2 FQGNSA. The CDR3 DNA reads as TGTGCCAGCAGCCTGCGGGAGCAAGAGACCCAGTACTTC. Its protein is CASSLREQETQYF.

The V call is TRBV20-1, the J call TRBJ1-2; 10 bases are a match to TRBD1. The CDR3 sequence is 13 residues long. Germline CDR1 DFQATT, CDR2 SNEGSKA (reference sequence). The trim removed 2 bases at V and 8 bases at J, leaving 5 bases unmatched. In DNA form, the CDR3 reads TGCAGTGCTAGATCGCCGACAGGGGGCGGCTACACCTTC. This translates into CSARSPTGGGYTF.

This chain uses TRBV19 with TRBJ2-7; maybe TRBD1 (6 bases). Germline V lookup: CDR1 LNHDA, CDR2 SQIVND (reference sequence). The CDR3 length is 13 residues. V lost 8 bases to trimming and J lost 2 bases, with 13 bases between them. CDR3 DNA sequence: TGTGCCAGTCAGAAGACAGGAACCTACGAGCAGTACTTC. Its protein product is CASQKTGTYEQYF.

The rearrangement links TRBV19 to TRBJ1-6; the match to TRBD1 covers 8 bases. This CDR3 is 15 amino acids long. The ends lost 6 bases at V and 8 bases at J; junction bases unmatched: 9. In germline, CDR1 is LNHDA, CDR2 SQIVND (reference sequence). The CDR3 nucleotides are TGTGCCAGTAGAGTTGCAGGGGGCAAGGATTCACCCCTCCACTTT. Translated: CASRVAGGKDSPLHF.